The 7 T cell receptor beta chains presented below share a single source sample, sequenced in a study of cytomegalovirus exposure and HLA in healthy donors. The PCR ran on 60 Vbeta and 13 Jbeta primers. Libraries were prepared by immunoSEQ multiplex PCR; TCRdb keeps only in-frame clonotypes and omits some of them. The sample consists of some 170,000 clones, 60% to 80% of them appearing once. The sample taken for sequencing was PBMCs. The origin of the receptors is a man in his forties in good health and CMV-seropositive.

The gene calls are TRBV19 and TRBJ1-4, with D tentatively TRBD1 (5 bases). Trimming shortened V by 5 bases and J by 7 bases, and 17 bases separated the two germline ends. The CDR3 consists of 15 residues. Germline CDR1 reads LNHDA; CDR2 reads SQIVND (reference sequence). The CDR3 loop is CASSPLTVWVEKLFF. The DNA for the CDR3 is TGTGCCAGTAGTCCGTTGACAGTTTGGGTTGAAAAACTGTTTTTT.

The chain combines TRBV19 with TRBJ1-5; possible D gene TRBD1, 6 bases. The CDR3 is 15 residues long. The V end lost 5 bases, the J end lost 2 bases, and 13 bases lay between the germline ends. Germline loops: CDR1 LNHDA, CDR2 SQIVND (reference sequence). CDR3 DNA: TGTGCCAGTAGTCCAAACAGGGATCGCAATCAGCCCCAGCATTTT. It is translated as CASSPNRDRNQPQHF.

This chain links TRBV11-3 with TRBJ2-1; TRBD2 agrees at 10 bases. The germline V gene has CDR1 SGHNT and CDR2 YENEEA. After removal of 1 base from V and 0 bases from J, the junction contained 6 bases not matched to a gene. CDR3 length equals 18 residues. CDR3 sequence: CASSLGLAGRFSYNEQFF. The CDR3 DNA reads as TGTGCCAGCAGCTTAGGACTAGCGGGTAGGTTCTCCTACAATGAGCAGTTCTTC.

The V gene is TRBV19, the J gene TRBJ2-2; 9 nucleotides agree with TRBD1. Trimming at V came to 7 bases and at J to 2 bases, leaving 11 bases not matched to a gene. CDR1 is LNHDA, CDR2 SQIVND, per germline (reference sequence). The CDR3 consists of 17 residues. For the CDR3, the DNA is TGTGCCAGTACCCCCGGTCGGGACAGGGTTAACACCGGGGAGCTGTTTTTT. Amino acids: CASTPGRDRVNTGELFF.

The rearrangement uses TRBV9 and TRBJ2-5, with a weak D call TRBD1 (5 bases). The CDR3 is 15 amino acids. Germline assignment: CDR1 SGDLS and CDR2 YYNGEE. Between the trimmed V and J ends, which lost 1 base and 1 base, there was a span of 11 bases. CDR3 in amino acids: CASSVNTGRQETQYF. The CDR3 nucleotides are TGTGCCAGCAGCGTAAATACAGGACGCCAAGAGACCCAGTACTTC.

The chain links TRBV4-1 to TRBJ1-5; TRBD1 is a possible D gene (6 bases). This CDR3 is built from 15 residues. Trimming pared 0 bases from V and 5 bases from J, leaving 11 bases between. Germline CDR1 and CDR2: MGHRA and YSYEKL. CDR3 DNA: TGCGCCAGCAGCCAAGATAGCAGGGGCGATCAGCCCCAGCATTTT. This sequence encodes CASSQDSRGDQPQHF.

The chain couples TRBV20-1 to TRBJ1-1; D is unclear. CDR1 DFQATT and CDR2 SNEGSKA come from the germline V gene (reference sequence). V lost 3 bases and J 11 bases, leaving 13 bases between the germline ends. This CDR3 contains 11 residues. The CDR3 is CSASGLSGAFF. CDR3 bases: TGCAGTGCTAGTGGACTCTCGGGCGCTTTCTTT.